This T cell receptor (beta chain) was recorded in a study of blood T cell repertoires in COVID-19. Study summary: Samples came from the United States, Italy and Spain, spanning acute and convalescent COVID-19. Sources were T cells, B-cell-depleted T cells, or PBMCs; the material itself was cDNA or gDNA.

Cohort allocation depended upon clinical history that participants reported. Germline loops: CDR1 SQVTM, CDR2 ANQGSEA. CDR3 length: 13 residues. J lost 3 bases, V lost 4 bases, and 3 bases had no gene match. Original processing notes: By means of reference gene primer amplification, nucleated cell counts were estimated. Using immunoSEQ multiplex PCR, the repertoire was profiled, and TCRdb retains in-frame clones only, with some absent. The DNA was the basis for D and trimming; V, J and clone size are from that table. The table has 230,000 or so clones, 80% to 85% seen once. The sequence came from a man aged 50 or older who had recovered from COVID-19. V and J are TRBV29-1 and TRBJ1-5; 7 bases are shared with TRBD1. The sequenced sample was PBMCs or T cells enriched from blood (not recorded which). The CDR3: CSVATGANQPQHF. Here the CDR3 DNA reads TGCAGCGTTGCTACAGGGGCCAATCAGCCCCAGCATTTT.